One and the same sample provided the 14 T cell receptor beta chains below, sequenced in a study of blood T cell repertoires in COVID-19. TCRdb's copy holds only in-frame clones and misses some; the assay was immunoSEQ multiplex PCR. The data show about 59,000 clones, roughly 91% seen once. The sample consisted of peripheral blood. These receptors were obtained from a human donor in a cohort sampled during active COVID-19.

The chain uses TRBV6-5 and TRBJ1-2; unclear D gene. The length of the CDR3 is 11 residues. From germline, CDR1 is MNHEY and CDR2 SVGAGI. Deletions cut 7 bases from V and 2 bases from J, with 5 bases between. The CDR3 sequence: CASNMNYGYTF. The CDR3 region has the DNA TGTGCCAGCAATATGAACTATGGCTACACCTTC.

The CDR3 nucleotides are TGTGCCAGCAGTTCGGTTAACTATGGCTACACCTTC. Translation: CASSSVNYGYTF. The chain links TRBV28 to TRBJ1-2; D gene unclear. The length of the CDR3 is 12 residues. V gave up 4 bases and J gave up 1 base, with 4 bases separating them. CDR1 MDHEN and CDR2 SYDVKM come from the germline V gene.

The chain employs TRBV19 and TRBJ2-3, with D perhaps matching TRBD2 (6 bases). The CDR3 totals 14 residues. V dropped 6 bases and J dropped 1 base, with 11 bases sitting between them. Germline values: CDR1 LNHDA, CDR2 SQIVND (reference sequence). CDR3 residues: CASRAGYRTDTQYF. CDR3 DNA: TGTGCCAGTAGAGCGGGCTACCGCACAGATACGCAGTATTTT.

This chain joins TRBV7-2 and TRBJ2-7; TRBD2 agrees at 16 bases. This CDR3 contains 16 residues. Germline CDR1 reads SGHTA; CDR2 reads FQGNSA. The V gene end was trimmed by 2 bases and the J gene end by 7 bases; junction bases not matched to a gene: 5. CDR3 protein: CASSLMGLAGGLEQYF. The CDR3 DNA reads as TGTGCCAGCAGCTTAATGGGACTAGCGGGGGGGCTTGAGCAGTACTTC.

V is TRBV7-9 and J is TRBJ1-6, with 12 bases aligning to TRBD1. This CDR3 is 15 amino acids long. Germline loops: CDR1 SEHNR, CDR2 FQNEAQ (reference sequence). Trimming took 5 bases from V and 10 from J; bases not matched to a gene: 6. In nucleotides, the CDR3 is TGTGCCAGCAGCCCTGGGACAGGGGGCGACTCACCCCTCCACTTT. This codes for CASSPGTGGDSPLHF.

This sequence joins TRBV3-1 (or the pseudogene TRBV3-2) and TRBJ1-1; 8 nucleotides match TRBD1. Germline CDR1 and CDR2: LGHDT and YNNKEL (reference sequence). CDR3 length equals 14 residues. V dropped 4 bases and J dropped 1; count of bases not matched to a gene: 2. CDR3 DNA sequence: TGTGCCAGCAGCCCGACAGGGGCGAACACTGAAGCTTTCTTT. This codes for CASSPTGANTEAFF.

The chain combines TRBV6-2 or TRBV6-3 with TRBJ2-2, with TRBD2 matching over 8 bases. The CDR3 spans 16 residues. Unmatched junction bases numbered 8, after V lost 6 bases and J lost 2 bases. Germline V gene sequence: CDR1 MNHEY, CDR2 SVGEGT. DNA of the CDR3: TGTGCCAGCAGCACTATCGGGGGGGTTAACACCGGGGAGCTGTTTTTT. Translated, it gives CASSTIGGVNTGELFF.

This sequence joins TRBV6-5 and TRBJ2-2; D uncertain. The V and J ends lost 5 bases and 5 bases respectively, with 9 bases between them. CDR1 and CDR2 (germline): MNHEY, SVGAGI. This CDR3 has 13 residues. The DNA of the CDR3 is TGTGCCAGCAGTCAACCAGGTACCGGGGAGCTGTTTTTT. Protein sequence: CASSQPGTGELFF.

The chain uses TRBV7-3 and TRBJ2-7; 10 nucleotides line up with TRBD2. The V gene end was trimmed by 5 bases and the J gene end by 5 bases; junction bases not matched to a gene: 3. The CDR3 sequence is 13 residues long. CDR1 and CDR2 (germline): SGHTA, FQGTGA. The CDR3 DNA reads TGTGCCAGCAGCCAACTAGCGGGAAACGAGCAGTACTTC. Translating gives CASSQLAGNEQYF.

This chain connects TRBV20-1 to TRBJ2-7, with D possibly matching TRBD1 (7 bases). Germline V gene sequence: CDR1 DFQATT, CDR2 SNEGSKA (reference sequence). This CDR3 has 11 residues. This CDR3 reads CIPQGGGEQYF. The DNA for the CDR3 is TGCATCCCCCAGGGGGGTGGCGAGCAGTACTTC.

The CDR3, as DNA: TGCAGCGTTGAAACAGGCAATAGCTACACCTTC. It translates to CSVETGNSYTF. The J gene is TRBJ1-2, the V gene TRBV29-1, with D perhaps TRBD1 (5 bases). The CDR3 has 11 amino acids. Germline V lookup: CDR1 SQVTM, CDR2 ANQGSEA. V was cut by 2 bases and J by 9 bases, with 10 bases left in between.

The chain couples TRBV4-1 to TRBJ1-5, with 8 bases matching TRBD1. This CDR3 has 18 amino acids. Per germline, CDR1 MGHRA and CDR2 YSYEKL. The J segment lost 7 bases and the V segment lost 0 bases, leaving 14 bases of the junction unmatched. CDR3 nucleotide sequence: TGCGCCAGCAGCCAAGATTGGGTTCCAGGGGGCCTCGGGCAGCCCCAGCATTTT. Protein product: CASSQDWVPGGLGQPQHF.

CDR3: CASRPSGTILTTDTQYF. The CDR3 region has the DNA TGTGCCAGTAGGCCAAGCGGGACTATCTTAACCACAGATACGCAGTATTTT. This chain joins TRBV19 and TRBJ2-3, with 7 bases identical to TRBD2. The germline CDR1 and CDR2 sequences are LNHDA and SQIVND (reference sequence). The CDR3 runs to 17 residues. Trimming took 6 bases from V and 2 from J; bases not matched to a gene: 14.

The DNA for the CDR3 is TGTGCCAGCTCGTACCTGGACAGTTCGGATACGCAGTATTTT. Translated: CASSYLDSSDTQYF. The J gene is TRBJ2-3, the V gene TRBV18, with D perhaps TRBD1 (6 bases). Germline values: CDR1 KGHSH, CDR2 LQKENI. This CDR3 spans 14 amino acids. V lost 6 bases to trimming and J lost 6 bases, with 16 bases between them.